Listed here are 10 T cell receptor beta chains from one sample, sequenced in a study of CD8 T cells in Susac syndrome. Random hexamers were used to reverse transcribe roughly 0.5 to 1 ug of RNA. From the immunoSEQ multiplex PCR reads, TCRdb called clonotypes with MiXCR, one entry per CDR3 protein. The sample has some 180,000 distinct CDR3 sequences; approximately 94% are singletons. Sample: CD4+ T cells from PBMCs. These receptors were obtained from a human donor in good health.

The chain uses TRBV3-1 and TRBJ2-1; the match to TRBD1 covers 7 bases. V lost 0 bases to trimming and J lost 15 bases; unmatched junction nucleotides: 8. Germline CDR1 LGHDT, CDR2 YNNKEL (reference sequence). The CDR3 covers 13 residues. In DNA, the CDR3 is TGTGCCAGCAGCCAAGATCCGGGACAGCGCATGTTCTTC. Protein sequence: CASSQDPGQRMFF.

The rearrangement joins TRBV7-3 to TRBJ2-7; no firm D call. This CDR3 is 13 amino acids long. V lost 5 bases to trimming and J lost 3 bases, with 11 bases between them. Looked up from germline, CDR1 is SGHTA and CDR2 is FQGTGA. The CDR3 reads CASSPTSGYEQYF. CDR3 in DNA: TGTGCCAGCAGCCCTACGTCCGGCTACGAGCAGTACTTC.

V usage is TRBV30 and J usage is TRBJ2-7; no firm D call. Germline-derived CDR1 and CDR2 are GTSNPN and SVGIG (reference sequence). The length of the CDR3 is 14 residues. The V gene lost 1 base and the J gene lost 0 bases, with 10 bases spanning the gap. For the CDR3, the DNA is TGTGCCTGGAGTGGTTCTGGTAGCTCCTACGAGCAGTACTTC. Residues: CAWSGSGSSYEQYF. Full variable domain (outside the CDR3, taken from reference TRBV30 and TRBJ2-7): SQTIHQWPATLVQPVGSPLSLECTVEGTSNPNLYWYRQAAGRGLQLLFYSVGIGQISSEVPQNLSASRPQDRQFILSSKKLLLSDSGFYLCAWSGSGSSYEQYFGPGTRLTVT.

The rearrangement uses TRBV6-6 and TRBJ1-5, with unresolved D. Germline CDR1 is MNHNY and CDR2 is SVGAGI (reference sequence). Trimming removed 5 bases from V and 3 bases from J, with 8 bases in between. The length of the CDR3 is 13 residues. CDR3 region: CASSLLDNQPQHF. The CDR3 nucleotides read TGTGCCAGCAGTCTTCTGGACAATCAGCCCCAGCATTTT.

In this sample, this clonotype turned up a few times. The rearrangement joins TRBV12-3 or TRBV12-4 to TRBJ1-1; maybe TRBD1 (6 bases). The CDR3 contains 14 residues. V lost 6 bases, J lost 4 bases, and 15 bases lay in between. CDR3 DNA sequence: TGTGCCAGCAGCCAGCAGGGAGGGGGCACTGAAGCTTTCTTT. It codes for CASSQQGGGTEAFF.

The chain combines TRBV19 with TRBJ2-7, with D perhaps assigned TRBD1 or TRBD2 (5 bases each). The CDR3 is made up of 14 amino acids. In germline, CDR1 is LNHDA, CDR2 SQIVND (reference sequence). The ends were cut back, 6 bases at V and 6 bases at J, with 18 bases in the middle. The CDR3 region is CASRASRESGEQYF. CDR3 nucleotides: TGTGCCAGTAGGGCCTCCAGGGAAAGCGGCGAGCAGTACTTC.

The rearrangement uses TRBV29-1 and TRBJ2-5; TRBD1 aligns across 7 bases. Germline CDR1 SQVTM, CDR2 ANQGSEA. The junction had 8 bases not matched to a gene; V was cut back by 4 bases and J by 3 bases. CDR3 length equals 14 residues. CDR3 DNA sequence: TGCAGCGTTGTACCTGGGACAGCCAAAGAGACCCAGTACTTC. Translated: CSVVPGTAKETQYF.

The rearrangement joins TRBV3-1 to TRBJ1-1; 9 bases agree with TRBD1. J gave up 13 bases and V 4 bases, and 10 bases lay outside the gene matches. CDR3 length equals 13 residues. The V gene's germline CDR1 is LGHDT and CDR2 YNNKEL (reference sequence). The DNA for the CDR3 is TGTGCCAGCAGCCGAAACCGGGACAGGGAAATTTTCTTT. Its translation is CASSRNRDREIFF.

The chain links TRBV3-1 to TRBJ2-2; no clear D. CDR3 length equals 11 residues. V was trimmed by 7 bases and J by 5 bases, leaving 5 bases between them. Germline V gene data show CDR1 as LGHDT and CDR2 as YNNKEL (reference sequence). The DNA for the CDR3 is TGTGCCAGCACTCTTACCGGGGAGCTGTTTTTT. Amino acids: CASTLTGELFF.

The chain joins TRBV10-3 to TRBJ2-3; 7 bases agree with TRBD1. J was trimmed by 5 bases and V by 8 bases; bases with no gene match: 10. CDR1 is ENHRY and CDR2 is SYGVKD in the germline V gene. This CDR3 spans 14 amino acids. The CDR3 protein is CAIGKTGPEDTQYF. Written as DNA, the CDR3 is TGTGCCATCGGGAAGACAGGGCCAGAAGATACGCAGTATTTT.